Below are 22 T cell receptor beta chains sequenced from a single sample in a study of T cell responses to AZD1222 COVID-19 vaccine. Some clones are missing from TCRdb's copy, which holds only in-frame ones; the method was immunoSEQ multiplex PCR. The sample carries about 200,000 clones, approximately 93% recorded once. Sample: peripheral blood, taken 28 days after the second AZD1222 dose. The receptors here all came from an adult who received the AZD1222 COVID-19 vaccine.

This rearrangement joins TRBV27 to TRBJ1-1, with 7 nucleotides matching TRBD1. This CDR3 spans 22 amino acids. Unmatched junction bases numbered 28, after V lost 2 bases and J lost 4 bases. CDR1 and CDR2 from the germline V gene are MNHEY and SMNVEV (reference sequence). CDR3 loop: CASSLRARGARTGEKVVTEAFF. The CDR3 nucleotides are TGTGCCAGCAGTTTAAGGGCGCGGGGGGCTCGCACAGGGGAGAAGGTAGTCACTGAAGCTTTCTTT.

This clone has more than one count but fewer than ten. The chain couples TRBV25-1 to TRBJ1-1; unclear D gene. The CDR3 is made up of 15 amino acids. Germline loops: CDR1 MGHDK, CDR2 SYGVNS. V dropped 4 bases and J dropped 0 bases, with 12 bases sitting between them. The CDR3 nucleotides read TGTGCCAGCAGTGGGTACCGTCTCATGAACACTGAAGCTTTCTTT. It is translated as CASSGYRLMNTEAFF. Together with reference TRBV25-1 and TRBJ1-1, the CDR3 gives the full variable domain: EADIYQTPRYLVIGTGKKITLECSQTMGHDKMYWYQQDPGMELHLIHYSYGVNSTEKGDLSSESTVSRIRTEHFPLTLESARPSHTSQYLCASSGYRLMNTEAFFGQGTRLTVV.

The CDR3: CASSSRGVAGANYEQYF. DNA of the CDR3: TGTGCCAGCAGCTCCAGGGGGGTGGCGGGGGCAAACTACGAGCAGTACTTC. The chain couples TRBV11-2 to TRBJ2-7, with D perhaps being TRBD1 or TRBD2 (7 bases each). The germline V and J ends were trimmed by 4 bases and 3 bases, with 22 bases remaining between them. Looked up from germline, CDR1 is SGHAT and CDR2 is FQNNGV. CDR3 length equals 17 residues. The whole variable domain, remainder taken from reference TRBV11-2 and TRBJ2-7, is EAGVAQSPRYKIIEKRQSVAFWCNPISGHATLYWYQQILGQGPKLLIQFQNNGVVDDSQLPKDRFSAERLKGVDSTLKIQPAKLEDSAVYLCASSSRGVAGANYEQYFGPGTRLTVT.

The CDR3 region is CASSLAGRGPYEQYF. The DNA for the CDR3 is TGTGCCAGCAGCTTAGCGGGCAGGGGCCCCTACGAGCAGTACTTC. The rearrangement uses TRBV11-2 and TRBJ2-7; D may be TRBD1 (6 bases). Germline V gene sequence: CDR1 SGHAT, CDR2 FQNNGV. V gave up 1 base and J gave up 2 bases, with 12 bases separating them. The CDR3 runs to 15 residues. The full variable domain, in which reference TRBV11-2 and TRBJ2-7 provide the parts outside the CDR3, is EAGVAQSPRYKIIEKRQSVAFWCNPISGHATLYWYQQILGQGPKLLIQFQNNGVVDDSQLPKDRFSAERLKGVDSTLKIQPAKLEDSAVYLCASSLAGRGPYEQYFGPGTRLTVT.

The chain carries TRBV3-1 (or the pseudogene TRBV3-2) and TRBJ1-1; D unresolved. The CDR3 totals 14 residues. V dropped 2 bases and J dropped 3 bases, with 10 bases sitting between them. Germline values: CDR1 LGHDT, CDR2 YNNKEL (reference sequence). In nucleotides, the CDR3 is TGTGCCAGCAGCCAACAGACGTGGGACACTGAAGCTTTCTTT. It yields the protein CASSQQTWDTEAFF.

The J gene is TRBJ1-1, the V gene TRBV25-1, with D possibly matching TRBD1 (6 bases). The CDR3 extends over 16 amino acids. V was shortened by 1 base and J by 5 bases, with 17 bases between the two germline ends. Germline V lookup: CDR1 MGHDK, CDR2 SYGVNS. CDR3 sequence reads: CASSEFLGGRSTEAFF. CDR3 sequence (DNA): TGTGCCAGCAGTGAATTCCTCGGGGGGCGCAGTACTGAAGCTTTCTTT.

The V call is TRBV27, the J call TRBJ2-1; unclear D gene. The V and J ends lost 0 bases and 10 bases respectively, with 13 bases between them. From germline, CDR1 is MNHEY and CDR2 SMNVEV (reference sequence). This CDR3 is built from 14 residues. The CDR3, as DNA: TGTGCCAGCAGTTTATCATTCGCTGCAGGCGAGCAGTTCTTC. Amino acid sequence: CASSLSFAAGEQFF.

Points on this clone: The sample has other DNA sequences that encode this CDR3 too. The gene calls are TRBV18 and TRBJ1-1; possible D gene TRBD1, 5 bases. Germline-derived CDR1 and CDR2 are KGHSH and LQKENI. Trimming pared 2 bases from V and 1 base from J, leaving 8 bases between. The CDR3 sequence is 14 residues long. The CDR3 here is CASSPGQENTEAFF. Here the CDR3 DNA reads TGTGCCAGCTCACCAGGACAAGAGAACACTGAAGCTTTCTTT.

The count of this clone is one. The chain employs TRBV19 and TRBJ1-1; TRBD1 matches 9 bases. The CDR3 extends over 15 amino acids. The germline CDR1 and CDR2 sequences are LNHDA and SQIVND (reference sequence). After removal of 6 bases from V and 6 bases from J, the junction contained 11 bases not matched to a gene. The CDR3 protein is CASSLPGQGGSEAFF. CDR3 nucleotides: TGTGCCAGTAGCCTCCCGGGACAGGGAGGGTCTGAAGCTTTCTTT.

The chain has TRBV7-9 and TRBJ2-3; 10 bases align to TRBD1. Germline CDR1 SEHNR, CDR2 FQNEAQ (reference sequence). The V and J ends lost 5 bases and 7 bases, in that order; junction bases with no gene match: 9. The CDR3 runs 15 residues. CDR3 residues: CASSQGQGGQNTQYF. CDR3 DNA: TGTGCCAGCAGCCAAGGACAGGGGGGCCAGAATACGCAGTATTTT.

The CDR3 spells CASSGGGNSPLHF. Here the CDR3 DNA reads TGCGCCAGCAGTGGAGGTGGGAATTCACCCCTCCACTTT. The V call is TRBV10-1, the J call TRBJ1-6; D not resolved. Germline CDR1 is WNHNN and CDR2 is SYGVQD (reference sequence). Trimming took 4 bases from V and 7 from J, leaving 8 bases between them. The CDR3 is 13 amino acids.

The chain uses TRBV11-3 and TRBJ1-5; weak D call: TRBD1 (6 bases). CDR1 SGHNT and CDR2 YENEEA come from the germline V gene. V was clipped by 1 base and J by 9 bases, with 22 bases between them. CDR3 size: 17 residues. The CDR3 bases are TGTGCCAGCAGCTTAGTTTCGATCGGACAGTTGAGGATGCCCCAGCATTTT. This translates into CASSLVSIGQLRMPQHF.

This chain links TRBV4-2 with TRBJ1-5; D is possibly TRBD1 (5 bases). The CDR3 extends over 15 amino acids. Germline V gene data show CDR1 as LGHNA and CDR2 as YNFKEQ. The V end lost 2 bases, the J end lost 6 bases, and 14 bases lay between the germline ends. The DNA for the CDR3 is TGTGCCAGCAGCCAAACAGGAGGGATGGGTCAGCCCCAGCATTTT. It yields the protein CASSQTGGMGQPQHF.

The chain links TRBV11-3 to TRBJ1-1; D ambiguous. In germline, CDR1 is SGHNT, CDR2 YENEEA. This CDR3 has 15 amino acids. Deletions cut 0 bases from V and 1 base from J, with 9 bases between. CDR3 in DNA: TGTGCCAGCAGCTTAGAAGGCTCACGGAACACTGAAGCTTTCTTT. Translated: CASSLEGSRNTEAFF.

V usage is TRBV6-2 or TRBV6-3 and J usage is TRBJ2-3, with D perhaps matching TRBD2 (5 bases). The CDR3 sequence is 16 residues long. The germline CDR1 and CDR2 sequences are MNHEY and SVGEGT. Trimming shortened V by 2 bases and J by 5 bases, and 17 bases separated the two germline ends. This CDR3 is CASSYPRRTRGDTQYF. CDR3 nucleotide sequence: TGTGCCAGCAGTTACCCGAGGAGGACCCGGGGAGATACGCAGTATTTT.

The genes are TRBV5-1 and TRBJ2-6; D is uncertain. This CDR3 spans 13 amino acids. Germline CDR1 is SGHRS and CDR2 is YFSETQ. With 6 bases removed from V and 5 bases from J, the gap between germline ends came to 9 bases. DNA for the CDR3: TGCGCCAGCACGGACCCCAGGGCCAACGTCCTGACTTTC. This codes for CASTDPRANVLTF.

The chain carries TRBV28 and TRBJ1-4, with TRBD1 matching over 7 bases. With 5 bases clipped from V and 6 bases from J, the junction kept 6 bases outside the gene matches. This CDR3 is 14 amino acids long. Germline V gives CDR1 MDHEN, CDR2 SYDVKM. The DNA of the CDR3 is TGTGCCAGCAGTCTAGGGGGCGCAGATGAAAAACTGTTTTTT. Amino acids: CASSLGGADEKLFF.

The table lists this clone with a count of one. The V and J genes are TRBV7-2 and TRBJ1-4; 7 bases are shared with TRBD1. The CDR3 has 15 amino acids. J gave up 6 bases and V 5 bases, and 9 bases lay outside the gene matches. Per the germline V gene, CDR1 is SGHTA and CDR2 is FQGNSA. The CDR3 protein is CASSQPRGRDEKLFF. The CDR3, as DNA: TGTGCCAGCAGCCAGCCCAGGGGGAGGGATGAAAAACTGTTTTTT.

V usage is TRBV5-1 and J usage is TRBJ2-7; no clear D gene. This CDR3 is built from 13 residues. Germline V gene lookup returns CDR1 SGHRS and CDR2 YFSETQ. V was clipped by 4 bases and J by 6 bases, with 14 bases between them. The CDR3, as DNA: TGCGCCAGCAGCCCTTCCCGGCCCCGCGAGCAGTACTTC. It encodes CASSPSRPREQYF.

This chain connects TRBV6-5 to TRBJ1-1; 7 bases agree with TRBD1. The CDR3 runs 15 residues. V gave up 5 bases and J gave up 2 bases; unmatched junction bases: 8. Germline V CDR1 and CDR2: MNHEY, SVGAGI. CDR3 DNA: TGTGCCAGCAGTCCCCGACAGGGTTTCAACACTGAAGCTTTCTTT. Encoded protein: CASSPRQGFNTEAFF.

As DNA, the CDR3 is TGTGCCATCAGGGGAAGGGGTCCGAACACTGAAGCTTTCTTT. Residues: CAIRGRGPNTEAFF. The chain employs TRBV10-3 and TRBJ1-1; perhaps TRBD1 as D (5 bases). Deletions cut 6 bases from V and 1 base from J, with 12 bases between. The CDR3 has 14 amino acids. Germline values: CDR1 ENHRY, CDR2 SYGVKD.

This clone was detected only once. The gene calls are TRBV25-1 and TRBJ2-1, with 7 bases lining up with TRBD2. CDR1 is MGHDK and CDR2 is SYGVNS in the germline V gene. CDR3 length: 16 residues. J gave up 2 bases and V 4 bases, and 8 bases lay outside the gene matches. CDR3 sequence (DNA): TGTGCCAGCAGTGGAGCGGGATCGAGGGCCTACAATGAGCAGTTCTTC. This translates into CASSGAGSRAYNEQFF.